The rows below give T cell receptor beta chains drawn from one sample of a study of cytomegalovirus exposure and HLA in healthy donors. TCRdb's copy holds only in-frame clones and misses some; the assay was immunoSEQ multiplex PCR. This table holds about 130,000 clones, 77% found once. Sequenced input: PBMCs. Receptors originate from a male donor in good health and CMV-seropositive. The CDR3 runs from the conserved cysteine through the conserved F or W. Each record gives: V gene, clone size, CDR3 length, J gene, D gene, CDR3 protein, CDR3 DNA. The D gene is left open where the match is weak. The size field is filled for only some rows; it gives once, few, many or a size class.

>TRBV28|few|15|TRBJ2-1|TRBD2
CASSLDRTSGNEQFF
TGTGCCAGCAGTTTAGATCGGACTAGCGGCAATGAGCAGTTCTTC
>TRBV27|.|13|TRBJ1-1|.
CASSYPGNTEAFF
TGTGCCAGCAGTTACCCGGGGAACACTGAAGCTTTCTTT
>TRBV28|.|14|TRBJ1-1|.
CASGLGPVNTEAFF
TGTGCCAGCGGTTTAGGGCCGGTCAACACTGAAGCTTTCTTT
>TRBV7-6|.|18|TRBJ1-1|TRBD1
CASSLAIGTGGVLTEAFF
TGTGCCAGCAGCTTAGCGATTGGGACAGGGGGGGTCTTGACTGAAGCTTTCTTT
>TRBV5-6|.|16|TRBJ2-5|.
CASSFMGTRAGETQYF
TGTGCCAGCAGCTTCATGGGAACCCGGGCGGGGGAGACCCAGTACTTC
>TRBV18|.|17|TRBJ1-2|TRBD1
CASSPRTGGGYVVGYTF
TGTGCCAGCTCACCCCGGACAGGGGGCGGGTATGTAGTTGGCTACACCTTC
>TRBV18|.|16|TRBJ1-1|TRBD1
CASSPTGTGMNTEAFF
TGTGCCAGCTCACCGACCGGGACAGGGATGAACACTGAAGCTTTCTTT
>TRBV6-5|.|13|TRBJ2-5|.
CASTGPGQETQYF
TGTGCCAGCACCGGACCGGGACAAGAGACCCAGTACTTC
>TRBV5-4|.|15|TRBJ1-2|.
CASSLAPGRGYGYTF
TGTGCCAGCAGCTTGGCGCCAGGGAGGGGATATGGCTACACCTTC
>TRBV29-1|once|11|TRBJ2-7|TRBD2
CSVTEPRGEYF
TGCAGCGTCACTGAGCCTCGGGGGGAGTACTTC
>TRBV19|.|14|TRBJ2-2|.
CASSNEGGTGELFF
TGTGCCAGTAGTAACGAAGGGGGCACCGGGGAGCTGTTTTTT
>TRBV6-5|.|12|TRBJ1-2|.
CASSYGGGGYTF
TGTGCCAGCAGTTACGGGGGAGGCGGCTACACCTTC
>TRBV15|.|16|TRBJ2-2|.
CATSRGGMVAPGELFF
TGTGCCACCAGCAGAGGAGGGATGGTGGCTCCCGGGGAGCTGTTTTTT
>TRBV5-1|.|16|TRBJ2-1|.
CASSSTGGVGSNEQFF
TGCGCCAGCAGCTCTACAGGTGGGGTAGGGTCCAATGAGCAGTTCTTC
>TRBV29-1|once|13|TRBJ2-7|.
CSVDGGPPRQQYF
TGCAGCGTTGATGGCGGGCCACCCCGCCAGCAGTACTTC
>TRBV29-1|once|13|TRBJ1-3|.
CSARGDNGNTIYF
TGCAGTGCCCGAGGGGACAATGGAAACACCATATATTTT
>TRBV10-3|.|15|TRBJ2-3|TRBD2
CAISDPAGEGDTQYF
TGTGCCATCAGTGACCCAGCGGGAGAGGGAGATACGCAGTATTTT
>TRBV13|once|14|TRBJ2-7|.
CASSFGTGIHEQYF
TGTGCCAGCAGCTTCGGTACAGGGATCCACGAGCAGTACTTC
>TRBV4-1|.|16|TRBJ2-5|TRBD2
CASSRLSGTPEETQYF
TGCGCCAGCAGCCGCCTTAGCGGGACCCCGGAAGAGACCCAGTACTTC
>TRBV6-5|.|13|TRBJ1-2|.
CASSSTENYGYTF
TGTGCCAGCAGTTCGACAGAGAACTATGGCTACACCTTC
>TRBV27|.|15|TRBJ2-5|TRBD2
CASNLRTSGQETQYF
TGTGCCAGCAATCTAAGGACTAGCGGCCAAGAGACCCAGTACTTC
>TRBV5-5|few|16|TRBJ2-5|TRBD2
CASSPYLGLAVETQYF
TGTGCCAGCAGTCCCTACCTGGGACTAGCGGTAGAGACCCAGTACTTC
>TRBV7-3|.|15|TRBJ2-3|TRBD2
CASSLSGRNTDTQYF
TGTGCCAGCAGCCTTAGCGGGAGGAACACAGATACGCAGTATTTT
>TRBV18|.|16|TRBJ2-2|TRBD2
CASSPRRGAINGELFF
TGTGCCAGCTCACCCCGGCGGGGGGCGATCAACGGGGAGCTGTTTTTT
>TRBV27|few|16|TRBJ2-2|TRBD1
CASSFPGQGSGGELFF
TGTGCCAGCAGTTTCCCGGGACAGGGGTCGGGCGGGGAGCTGTTTTTT
>TRBV2|few|17|TRBJ2-2|TRBD2
CASSDHSGGAVTGELFF
TGTGCCAGCAGTGACCATAGCGGGGGGGCGGTCACCGGGGAGCTGTTTTTT
>TRBV5-5|.|17|TRBJ2-7|.
CASSLGRTDRRVDEQYF
TGTGCCAGCAGCTTGGGTCGGACGGACAGGAGGGTCGACGAGCAGTACTTC
>TRBV10-3|.|15|TRBJ2-3|TRBD2
CAITEREGSTDTQYF
TGTGCCATCACCGAGCGGGAGGGTAGCACAGATACGCAGTATTTT
>TRBV7-3|once|18|TRBJ2-1|.
CASSLRRSTQSSYNEQFF
TGTGCCAGCAGCTTAAGGCGGTCTACGCAGAGCTCCTACAATGAGCAGTTCTTC
>TRBV5-6|.|16|TRBJ1-1|.
CASSRFNRDMNTEAFF
TGTGCCAGCAGCAGATTTAACAGGGACATGAACACTGAAGCTTTCTTT
>TRBV6-5|.|16|TRBJ2-1|TRBD2
CASSSLSGRRSGEQFF
TGTGCCAGCAGTTCTCTTAGCGGGAGGAGGTCGGGAGAGCAGTTCTTC
>TRBV5-4|once|16|TRBJ1-4|TRBD1
CASSFRTGGANEKLFF
TGTGCCAGCAGCTTTCGGACAGGGGGAGCTAATGAAAAACTGTTTTTT
>TRBV5-1|.|17|TRBJ2-7|TRBD2
CASSFNTGTSGKDEQYF
TGCGCCAGCAGCTTCAATACCGGGACTAGCGGGAAGGATGAGCAGTACTTC
>TRBV11-2|.|19|TRBJ2-1|.
CASSWGRGAGISSYNEQFF
TGTGCCAGCAGCTGGGGGAGGGGGGCTGGTATTAGCTCCTACAATGAGCAGTTCTTC
>TRBV2|.|13|TRBJ2-7|TRBD2
CARGRGNSYEQYF
TGTGCCAGGGGGAGGGGCAACTCCTACGAGCAGTACTTC
>TRBV28|.|15|TRBJ2-5|.
CASSLPGRYQETQYF
TGTGCCAGCAGTTTACCTGGCAGGTACCAAGAGACCCAGTACTTC
>TRBV19|.|14|TRBJ2-5|TRBD2
CASSIEREEGTQYF
TGTGCCAGTAGTATCGAGCGGGAGGAGGGGACCCAGTACTTC
>TRBV5-6|few|14|TRBJ2-1|.
CASSLWRAGKEQFF
TGTGCCAGCAGCTTGTGGCGGGCTGGAAAAGAGCAGTTCTTC
>TRBV18|.|16|TRBJ2-5|TRBD1
CASSPPTGLHGETQYF
TGTGCCAGCTCACCGCCGACAGGGCTTCATGGGGAGACCCAGTACTTC
>TRBV11-2|.|14|TRBJ2-7|.
CASSESTSTYEQYF
TGTGCCAGCAGCGAATCGACTAGTACCTACGAGCAGTACTTC
>TRBV5-1|few|13|TRBJ1-2|TRBD1
CASSITGDYGYTF
TGCGCCAGCAGCATTACAGGGGACTATGGCTACACCTTC
>TRBV7-8|.|13|TRBJ1-1|TRBD1
CASSSSGGTEAFF
TGTGCCAGCAGCTCATCAGGGGGCACTGAAGCTTTCTTT
>TRBV11-1|.|13|TRBJ1-2|.
CASSPGQNYGYTF
TGTGCCAGCAGCCCCGGACAGAACTATGGCTACACCTTC
>TRBV7-9|.|15|TRBJ1-4|.
CASSLEQGVNEKLFF
TGTGCCAGCAGCTTAGAACAGGGTGTAAATGAAAAACTGTTTTTT
>TRBV21-1|.|15|TRBJ1-2|.
CASSKPGQLFYGYTF
TGTGCCAGCAGCAAACCGGGACAGCTCTTTTATGGCTACACCTTC